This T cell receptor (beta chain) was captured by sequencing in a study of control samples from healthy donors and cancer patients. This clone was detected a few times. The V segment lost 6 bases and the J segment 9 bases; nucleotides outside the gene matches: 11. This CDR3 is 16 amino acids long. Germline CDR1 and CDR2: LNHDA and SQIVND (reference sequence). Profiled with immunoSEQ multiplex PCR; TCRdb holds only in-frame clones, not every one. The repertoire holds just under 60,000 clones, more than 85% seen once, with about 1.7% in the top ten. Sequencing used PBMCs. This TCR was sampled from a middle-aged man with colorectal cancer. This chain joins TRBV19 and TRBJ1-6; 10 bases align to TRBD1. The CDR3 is CASSTRPTGGGSPLHF. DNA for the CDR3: TGTGCCAGTAGCACCCGGCCGACAGGGGGCGGTTCACCCCTCCACTTT.